The rows below give T cell receptor beta chains drawn from one sample of a study of CD8 T cells in Susac syndrome. One entry per CDR3 protein, called by TCRdb with MiXCR from the immunoSEQ multiplex PCR reads. This table holds 100,000 to 150,000 distinct CDR3 sequences, about 95% found once. The sample comprised CD4+ T cells from PBMCs. The origin of the receptors is a human donor in good health. The CDR3 runs from the conserved cysteine through the conserved F or W. A D gene is named only where the DNA matches it firmly. Size is stated for part of the rows, as once, few or many counts, or as a class when the clone is expanded.

v_call,clone_size,j_call,d_call,cdr3_nt,cdr3_aa
TRBV20-1,.,TRBJ1-1,.,TGCAGTGCCTCGGGGACGGGCACTGAAGCTTTCTTT,CSASGTGTEAFF
TRBV30,.,TRBJ1-1,.,TGTGCCTGGAGTAAAAAGGGGGGATCTGAAGCTTTCTTT,CAWSKKGGSEAFF
TRBV2,.,TRBJ1-1,.,TGTGCCAGCAGTCGAAGCCTTCTGACGGGGGGGGCGAAAGCTTTCTTT,CASSRSLLTGGAKAFF
TRBV4-3,.,TRBJ1-5,.,TGCGCCAGCAGCCACGACACAGGGTATCAGCCCCAGCATTTT,CASSHDTGYQPQHF
TRBV18,once,TRBJ2-1,TRBD2,TGTGCCAGCTCACCGGCTAGCGGGAGTCAAAGCTCCTACAATGAGCAGTTCTTC,CASSPASGSQSSYNEQFF
TRBV3-1,.,TRBJ1-5,.,TGTGCCAGCAGCCAGGCAGGTTACAATCAGCCCCAGCATTTT,CASSQAGYNQPQHF
TRBV10-3,.,TRBJ2-1,TRBD1,TGTGCCATCAGTGATGGAGTGGGGACAGGGGGACCTTACAATGAGCAGTTCTTC,CAISDGVGTGGPYNEQFF
TRBV7-2,.,TRBJ2-1,TRBD2,TGTGCCAGCAGCCCTAGGACTAGCGGGTCGACGAGCTCCTACAATGAGCAGTTCTTC,CASSPRTSGSTSSYNEQFF
TRBV3-1,.,TRBJ2-1,.,TGTGCCAGCAGCCAAGGGCCAGGGGTTGGGCAGTTCTTC,CASSQGPGVGQFF
TRBV3-1,.,TRBJ2-7,TRBD1,TGTGCCAGCAGCCCTCTCGGGACAGGGTTCTACGAGCAGTACTTC,CASSPLGTGFYEQYF
TRBV7-6,.,TRBJ2-1,.,TGTGCCAGCAGTCCGGCACAGGGAAATGAGCAGTTCTTC,CASSPAQGNEQFF
TRBV7-2,once,TRBJ2-3,.,TGTGCCAGCAGCTTACTGGCGGATACGCAGTATTTT,CASSLLADTQYF
TRBV7-2,.,TRBJ2-7,TRBD2,TGTGCCAGCAGCCCAAGACTAGCGGGATACAGCTCCTACGAGCAGTACTTC,CASSPRLAGYSSYEQYF
TRBV6-2/TRBV6-3,.,TRBJ2-1,.,TGTGCCAGCAGTTACGAGGCCGGCCTGAGCTCCTACAATGAGCAGTTCTTC,CASSYEAGLSSYNEQFF
TRBV5-4,.,TRBJ2-5,.,TGTGCCAGCAGCCAAACGGACTATTGGGGGGAAGAGACCCAGTACTTC,CASSQTDYWGEETQYF
TRBV4-1,.,TRBJ2-3,TRBD2,TGCGCCAGCAGCCAGGGACTCCTAGCGGGAGGTTCCACAGATACGCAGTATTTT,CASSQGLLAGGSTDTQYF
TRBV5-6,.,TRBJ1-5,.,TGTGCCAGCAGCTCCCCCAATCAGCCCCAGCATTTT,CASSSPNQPQHF
TRBV5-1,.,TRBJ2-7,.,TGCGCCAGCAGCTTGGGGGGGGTATTCAACGAGCAGTACTTC,CASSLGGVFNEQYF
TRBV3-1,once,TRBJ2-5,TRBD1,TGTGCCAGCAGCCAAGGGACAGGACCCCAAGAGACCCAGTACTTC,CASSQGTGPQETQYF
TRBV7-2,.,TRBJ1-1,.,TGTGCCAGCAGCTCTCAATCAGGGAACACTGAAGCTTTCTTT,CASSSQSGNTEAFF
TRBV7-9,.,TRBJ1-1,TRBD1,TGTGCCAGCAGCTTGGGACAGGGGGCCCTCTTAGCTTTCTTT,CASSLGQGALLAFF
TRBV2,.,TRBJ2-7,TRBD2,TGTGCCACTGCTGGCGGGAGCTGGCGCTACGAGCAGTACTTC,CATAGGSWRYEQYF
TRBV7-9,.,TRBJ2-1,TRBD1,TGTGCCAGCAGCTTGGACAGGGGGCTTGGGGAGCAGTTCTTC,CASSLDRGLGEQFF
TRBV5-1,once,TRBJ1-2,.,TGCGCCAGCAGCTATGGAGGGGTGAGAGGCTACACCTTC,CASSYGGVRGYTF
TRBV20-1,.,TRBJ2-3,TRBD2,TGCAGTGCCAGCCTAAGGCGGGAGATCCCTCCTACGCAGTATTTT,CSASLRREIPPTQYF
TRBV14,.,TRBJ2-2,.,TGTGCCAGCAGACACGCCGGGACGGGCAACACCGGGGAGCTGTTTTTT,CASRHAGTGNTGELFF
TRBV24-1,.,TRBJ1-1,.,TGTGCCACCAGTAGCGAAGCTTTCTTT,CATSSEAFF
TRBV18,.,TRBJ1-3,.,TGTGCCAGCTCACCACCGGACAGAGGAAACACCATATATTTT,CASSPPDRGNTIYF
TRBV2,.,TRBJ1-2,TRBD1,TGTGCCAGCAGTGTGGGGACAGCTCGATATGGCTACACCTTC,CASSVGTARYGYTF
TRBV5-1,.,TRBJ2-1,.,TGCGCCAGCAGAGAGGGGGGAGGCGTTGAGCAGTTCTTC,CASREGGGVEQFF
TRBV29-1,.,TRBJ2-5,.,TGCAGCGTTTCTATGGGGGCAGCTAAAGAGACCCAGTACTTC,CSVSMGAAKETQYF
TRBV30,.,TRBJ1-1,TRBD1,TGTGCCTGGGATACAGGGGTGAACACTGAAGCTTTCTTT,CAWDTGVNTEAFF
TRBV5-1,.,TRBJ1-2,.,TGCGCCAGCAGTTCCCAGGAGGGCCCCAACTATGGCTACACCTTC,CASSSQEGPNYGYTF
TRBV5-6,.,TRBJ2-2,TRBD2,TGTGCCAGCAGCGCGGGACTAGCGGGAGCCGGGGAGCTGTTTTTT,CASSAGLAGAGELFF
TRBV7-9,.,TRBJ1-1,.,TGTGCCAGCAGCTCCCGGGGTGGGATAGCTGAAGCTTTCTTT,CASSSRGGIAEAFF
TRBV20-1,.,TRBJ1-2,.,TGCAGTGCTGGGGACGCTTCTGGCGGCTACACCTTC,CSAGDASGGYTF
TRBV27,.,TRBJ2-7,TRBD2,TGTGCCAGCAGCAGGACTAGCGCTTCCTACGAGCAGTACTTC,CASSRTSASYEQYF
TRBV19,.,TRBJ1-5,TRBD1,TGTGCCAGTACCCAGGGACAGGGGGCGTTTCAGCCCCAGCATTTT,CASTQGQGAFQPQHF
TRBV6-2/TRBV6-3,.,TRBJ1-5,.,TGTGCCAGCAGTTTAATGGCGAATCAGCCCCAGCATTTT,CASSLMANQPQHF
TRBV20-1,once,TRBJ2-7,.,TGCAGTGCGCCGGGGAGCTCCTACGAGCAGTACTTC,CSAPGSSYEQYF
TRBV7-8,.,TRBJ1-6,.,TGTGCCAGCAGCTTCCACAGTTCACCCCTCCACTTT,CASSFHSSPLHF